Detailed here is one T cell receptor beta chain. Its antigen is currently unknown. Using RNA transcripts as the source, TCR beta CDR3 regions were amplified. RT-PCR in the first round (using the HTBI primer set) targeted the TCR CDR3. A single record per CDR3 protein comes from TCRdb applying MiXCR to the multiplex PCR reads. The sample lists around 300,000 distinct CDR3 sequences, approximately 19% occurring once. These data originate in a study of T cells in Graves' hyperthyroidism and ophthalmopathy. General study results and limits: A 13 V-J model separated ophthalmopathy from stable hyperthyroidism. Ophthalmopathy was identified by the model a median approximately 6.9 months ahead of onset.

The CDR3 is 15 residues long. Per germline, CDR1 KGHDR and CDR2 SFDVKD. Trimming removed 7 bases at V and 4 bases at J, with 13 bases between. This receptor was obtained from a man aged 45-65 years with Graves' ophthalmopathy. Input material: blood. The chain uses TRBV24-1 and TRBJ2-6; D is uncertain. CDR3 sequence: CATSDPGEGANVLTF. The CDR3 region has the DNA TGTGCCACCAGCGATCCAGGCGAGGGGGCCAACGTCCTGACTTTC.